This TCR beta chain was identified during a study of OX40 agonist ivuxolimab in advanced cancers. Study observations and caveats: Those patients achieving a partial response at 0.1-3.0 mg/kg showed among the lowest clonal expansion. Fewer expanded clones were found on average in CD4+ than in CD8+ T cells. What antigens the expanded peripheral T cells recognized was never established.

The method was immunoSEQ multiplex PCR; TCRdb's version includes in-frame clones alone and lacks a portion of them. Here the sample spans 60,000 to 80,000 clones, roughly 82% being singletons. To note about this clone: The antigen is not known.

Germline values: CDR1 MNHNS, CDR2 SASEGT. The CDR3 length is 14 residues. Trimming removed 6 bases from V and 0 bases from J, with 8 bases in between. The sample in question was CD4+ or CD8+ T cells sorted from blood, obtained in a trial of the OX40 agonist ivuxolimab. This receptor was taken from an adult with an advanced solid tumor such as melanoma, head and neck, liver or kidney cancer. The chain links TRBV6-1 to TRBJ2-2; D gene uncertain. Written as DNA, the CDR3 is TGTGCCAGCAGGCAGCGTTCGAACACCGGGGAGCTGTTTTTT. Protein product: CASRQRSNTGELFF.